This T cell receptor (beta chain) originates from a study of naive and memory T cell subsets. An equimolar mix of two oligonucleotides served as the beta constant-region primer for TRBC1 and TRBC2. Ligated cDNA was amplified by four rounds of PCR with nested alpha and beta constant-region primers and SP2. TCRdb reprocessed the UMI-ligation and nested PCR reads with MiXCR, giving one entry per CDR3 protein. The repertoire includes 100,000 to 150,000 distinct CDR3 sequences, 35% to 40% of them detected once, and less than 1% sits in the top ten. V lost 6 bases to trimming and J lost 1 base; unmatched junction nucleotides: 9. CDR1 MNHNY and CDR2 SVGAGI come from the germline V gene (reference sequence). CDR3 size: 17 residues.

The J gene is TRBJ1-3, the V gene TRBV6-6, with 10 bases matching TRBD1. Sequencing was done on a sample of central memory CD4+ T cells from blood. The TCR was taken from a human donor in good health. CDR3 bases: TGTGCCAGCAGAGACAGGGGGCTGAGTCTTTCTGGAAACACCATATATTTT. Protein: CASRDRGLSLSGNTIYF.